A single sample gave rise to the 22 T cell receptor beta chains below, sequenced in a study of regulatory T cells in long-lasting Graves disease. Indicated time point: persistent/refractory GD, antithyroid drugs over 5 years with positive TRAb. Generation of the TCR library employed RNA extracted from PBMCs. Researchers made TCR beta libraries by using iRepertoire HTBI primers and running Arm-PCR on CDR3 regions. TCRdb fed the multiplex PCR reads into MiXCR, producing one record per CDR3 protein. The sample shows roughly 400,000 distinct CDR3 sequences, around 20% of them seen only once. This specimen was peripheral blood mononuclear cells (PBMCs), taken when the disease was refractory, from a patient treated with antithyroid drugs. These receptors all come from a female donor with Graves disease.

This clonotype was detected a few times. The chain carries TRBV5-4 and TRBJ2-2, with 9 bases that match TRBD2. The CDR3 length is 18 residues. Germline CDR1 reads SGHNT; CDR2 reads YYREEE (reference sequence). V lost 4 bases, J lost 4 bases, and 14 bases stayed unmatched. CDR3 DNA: TGTGCCAGCAGCCAGGGAGGTAGCGGGAGATTTAGCACCGGGGAGCTGTTTTTT. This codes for CASSQGGSGRFSTGELFF.

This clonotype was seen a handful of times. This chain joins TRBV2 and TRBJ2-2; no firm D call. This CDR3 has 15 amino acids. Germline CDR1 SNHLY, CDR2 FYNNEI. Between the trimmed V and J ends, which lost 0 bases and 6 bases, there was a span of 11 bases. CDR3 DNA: TGTGCCAGCAGTGAAGCGCGGCATTACGCCGGGGAGCTGTTTTTT. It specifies CASSEARHYAGELFF.

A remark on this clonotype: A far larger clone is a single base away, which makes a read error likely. The CDR3, as DNA: TGTGCCAGCAGTGATAGTAAGCCTAGCGGGAGCCTTGAGACCCAGTACTTC. Translated, it gives CASSDSKPSGSLETQYF. This chain joins TRBV2 and TRBJ2-5, with 10 bases lining up with TRBD2. V lost 3 bases to trimming and J lost 5 bases; unmatched junction nucleotides: 12. Germline assignment: CDR1 SNHLY and CDR2 FYNNEI. The CDR3 is 17 amino acids. The whole variable domain, filled in from reference TRBV2 and TRBJ2-5, reads EPEVTQTPSHQVTQMGQEVILRCVPISNHLYFYWYRQILGQKVEFLVSFYNNEISEKSEIFDDQFSVERPDGSNFTLKIRSTKLEDSAMYFCASSDSKPSGSLETQYFGPGTRLLVL.

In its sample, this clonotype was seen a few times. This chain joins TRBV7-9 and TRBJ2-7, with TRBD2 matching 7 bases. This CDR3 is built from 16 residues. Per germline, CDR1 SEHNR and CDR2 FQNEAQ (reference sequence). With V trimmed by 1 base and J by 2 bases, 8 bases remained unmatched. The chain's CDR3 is CASSLGGGGLPYEQYF. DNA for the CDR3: TGTGCCAGCAGCTTAGGGGGCGGGGGACTCCCCTACGAGCAGTACTTC.

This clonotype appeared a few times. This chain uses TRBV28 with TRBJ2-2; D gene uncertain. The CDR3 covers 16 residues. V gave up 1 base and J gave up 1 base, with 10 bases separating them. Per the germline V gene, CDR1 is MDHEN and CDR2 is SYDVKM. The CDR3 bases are TGTGCCAGCAGTTTATACCCAGTAATGAACACCGGGGAGCTGTTTTTT. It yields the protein CASSLYPVMNTGELFF.

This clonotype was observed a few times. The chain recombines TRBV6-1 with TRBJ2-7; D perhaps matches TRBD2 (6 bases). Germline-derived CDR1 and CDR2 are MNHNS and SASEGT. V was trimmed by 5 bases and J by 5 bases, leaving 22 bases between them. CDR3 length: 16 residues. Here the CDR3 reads CASSPRGGALWNEQYF. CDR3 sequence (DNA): TGTGCCAGCAGTCCGCGGGGTGGAGCCCTATGGAACGAGCAGTACTTC.

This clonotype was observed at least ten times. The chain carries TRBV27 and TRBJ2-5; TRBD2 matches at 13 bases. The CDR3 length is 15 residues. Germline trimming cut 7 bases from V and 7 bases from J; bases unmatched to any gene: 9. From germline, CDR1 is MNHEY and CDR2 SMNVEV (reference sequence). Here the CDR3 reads CASKLGLAGVGTQYF. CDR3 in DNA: TGTGCCAGCAAATTAGGACTAGCGGGAGTGGGGACCCAGTACTTC.

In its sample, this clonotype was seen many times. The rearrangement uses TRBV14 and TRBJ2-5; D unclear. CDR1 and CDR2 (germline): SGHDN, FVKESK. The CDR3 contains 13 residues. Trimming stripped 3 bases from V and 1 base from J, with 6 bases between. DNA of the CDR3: TGTGCCAGCAGCCAGTCCCCCCAAGAGACCCAGTACTTC. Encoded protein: CASSQSPQETQYF. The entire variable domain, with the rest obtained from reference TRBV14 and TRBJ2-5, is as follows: EAGVTQFPSHSVIEKGQTVTLRCDPISGHDNLYWYRRVMGKEIKFLLHFVKESKQDESGMPNNRFLAERTGGTYSTLKVQPAELEDSGVYFCASSQSPQETQYFGPGTRLLVL.

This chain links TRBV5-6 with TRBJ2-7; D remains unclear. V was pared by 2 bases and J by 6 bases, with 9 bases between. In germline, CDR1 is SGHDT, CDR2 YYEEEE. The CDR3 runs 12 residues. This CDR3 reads CASSFWVGEQYF. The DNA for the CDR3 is TGTGCCAGCAGCTTTTGGGTTGGCGAGCAGTACTTC.

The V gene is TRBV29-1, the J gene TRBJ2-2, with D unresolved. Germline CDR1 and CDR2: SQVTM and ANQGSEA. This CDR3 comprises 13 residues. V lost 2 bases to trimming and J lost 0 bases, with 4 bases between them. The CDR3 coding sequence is TGCAGCGTTGAAAGTGCGAACACCGGGGAGCTGTTTTTT. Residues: CSVESANTGELFF.

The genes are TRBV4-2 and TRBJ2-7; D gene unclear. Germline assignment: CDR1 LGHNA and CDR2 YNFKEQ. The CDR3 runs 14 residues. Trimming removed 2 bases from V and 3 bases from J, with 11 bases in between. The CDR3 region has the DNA TGTGCCAGCAGCCAACCCAGCCAAGACTACGAGCAGTACTTC. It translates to CASSQPSQDYEQYF.

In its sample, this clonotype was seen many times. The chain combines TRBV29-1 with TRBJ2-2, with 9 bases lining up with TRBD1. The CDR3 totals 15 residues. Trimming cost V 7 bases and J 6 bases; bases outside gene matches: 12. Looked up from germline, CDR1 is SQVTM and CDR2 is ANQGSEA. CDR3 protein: CSAVTGTGTPGELFF. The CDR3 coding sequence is TGCAGCGCAGTAACAGGGACAGGGACTCCCGGGGAGCTGTTTTTT.

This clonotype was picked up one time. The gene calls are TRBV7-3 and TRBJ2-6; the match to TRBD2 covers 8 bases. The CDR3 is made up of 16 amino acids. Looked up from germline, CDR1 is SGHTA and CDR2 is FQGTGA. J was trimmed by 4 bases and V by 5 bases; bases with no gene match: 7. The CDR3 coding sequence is TGTGCCAGCAGCCCGAGAGCGGGAGCAGGGGCCAACGTCCTGACTTTC. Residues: CASSPRAGAGANVLTF.

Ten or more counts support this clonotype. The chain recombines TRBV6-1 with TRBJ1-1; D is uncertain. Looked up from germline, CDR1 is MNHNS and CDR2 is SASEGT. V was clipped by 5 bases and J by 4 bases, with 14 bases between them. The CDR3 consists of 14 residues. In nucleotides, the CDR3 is TGTGCCAGCAGTCAGTCCCAAGCCCTCACTGAAGCTTTCTTT. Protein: CASSQSQALTEAFF.

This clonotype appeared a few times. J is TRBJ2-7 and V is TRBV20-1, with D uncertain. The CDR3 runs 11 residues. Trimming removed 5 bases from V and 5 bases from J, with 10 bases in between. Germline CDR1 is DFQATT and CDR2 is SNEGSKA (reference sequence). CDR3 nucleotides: TGCAGTGCTCACTATGGGGACGAGCAGTACTTC. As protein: CSAHYGDEQYF.

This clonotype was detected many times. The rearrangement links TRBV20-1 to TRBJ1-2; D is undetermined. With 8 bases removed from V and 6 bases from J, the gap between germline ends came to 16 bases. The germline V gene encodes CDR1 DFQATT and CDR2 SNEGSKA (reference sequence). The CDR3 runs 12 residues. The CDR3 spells CSFPDVANGYTF. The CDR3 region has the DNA TGCAGTTTTCCCGACGTCGCGAATGGCTACACCTTC.

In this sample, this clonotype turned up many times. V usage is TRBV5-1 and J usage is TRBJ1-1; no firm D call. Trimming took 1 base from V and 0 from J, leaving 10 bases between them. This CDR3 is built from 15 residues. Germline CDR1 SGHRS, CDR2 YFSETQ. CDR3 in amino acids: CASSLLSAMNTEAFF. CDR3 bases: TGCGCCAGCAGCTTGTTATCCGCGATGAACACTGAAGCTTTCTTT.

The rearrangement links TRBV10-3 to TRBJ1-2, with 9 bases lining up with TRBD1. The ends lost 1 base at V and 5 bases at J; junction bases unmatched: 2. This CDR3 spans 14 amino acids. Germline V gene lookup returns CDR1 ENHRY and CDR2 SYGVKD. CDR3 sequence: CAISEWGQGYGYTF. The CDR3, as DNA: TGTGCCATCAGTGAGTGGGGACAGGGATATGGCTACACCTTC.

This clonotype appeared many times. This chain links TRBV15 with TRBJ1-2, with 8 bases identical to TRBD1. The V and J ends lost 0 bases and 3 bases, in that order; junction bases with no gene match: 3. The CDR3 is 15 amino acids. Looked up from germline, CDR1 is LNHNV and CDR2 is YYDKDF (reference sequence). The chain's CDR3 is CATSRDPGGDYGYTF. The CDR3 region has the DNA TGTGCCACCAGCAGAGATCCAGGGGGCGACTATGGCTACACCTTC.

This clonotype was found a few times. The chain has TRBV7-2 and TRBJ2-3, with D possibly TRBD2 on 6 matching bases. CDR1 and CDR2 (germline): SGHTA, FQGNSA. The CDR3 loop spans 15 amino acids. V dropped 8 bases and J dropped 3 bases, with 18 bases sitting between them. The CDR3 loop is CASRLTGVSTDTQYF. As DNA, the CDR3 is TGTGCCAGCCGTCTAACGGGAGTTTCGACAGATACGCAGTATTTT.

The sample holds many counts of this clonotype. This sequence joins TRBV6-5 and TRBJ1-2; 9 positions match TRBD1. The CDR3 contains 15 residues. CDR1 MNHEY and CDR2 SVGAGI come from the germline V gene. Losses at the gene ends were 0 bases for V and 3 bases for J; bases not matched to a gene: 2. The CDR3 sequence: CASSYSGQGDYGYTF. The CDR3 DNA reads TGTGCCAGCAGTTACTCGGGACAGGGTGACTATGGCTACACCTTC.

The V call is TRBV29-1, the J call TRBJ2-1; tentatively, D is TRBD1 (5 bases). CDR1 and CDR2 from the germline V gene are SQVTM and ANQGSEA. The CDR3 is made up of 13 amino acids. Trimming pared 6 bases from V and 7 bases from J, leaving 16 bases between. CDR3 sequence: CSVAPNRINEQFF. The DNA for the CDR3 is TGCAGCGTCGCCCCTAACAGGATTAATGAGCAGTTCTTC.